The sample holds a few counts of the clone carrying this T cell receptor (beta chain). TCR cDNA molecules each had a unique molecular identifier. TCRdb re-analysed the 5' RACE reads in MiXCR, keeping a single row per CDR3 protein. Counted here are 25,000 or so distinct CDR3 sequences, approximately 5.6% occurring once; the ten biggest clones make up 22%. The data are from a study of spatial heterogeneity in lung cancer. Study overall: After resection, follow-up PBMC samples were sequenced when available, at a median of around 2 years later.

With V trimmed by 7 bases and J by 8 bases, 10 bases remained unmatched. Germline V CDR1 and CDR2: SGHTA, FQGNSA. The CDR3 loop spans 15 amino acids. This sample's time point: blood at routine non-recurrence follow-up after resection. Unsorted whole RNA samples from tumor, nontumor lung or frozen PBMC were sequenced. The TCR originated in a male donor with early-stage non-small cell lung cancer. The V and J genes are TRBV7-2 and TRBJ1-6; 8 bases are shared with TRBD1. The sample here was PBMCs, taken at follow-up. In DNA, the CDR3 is TGTGCCAGCACCCCTCGTAAGGACAGGGATTCACCCCTCCACTTT. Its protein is CASTPRKDRDSPLHF.